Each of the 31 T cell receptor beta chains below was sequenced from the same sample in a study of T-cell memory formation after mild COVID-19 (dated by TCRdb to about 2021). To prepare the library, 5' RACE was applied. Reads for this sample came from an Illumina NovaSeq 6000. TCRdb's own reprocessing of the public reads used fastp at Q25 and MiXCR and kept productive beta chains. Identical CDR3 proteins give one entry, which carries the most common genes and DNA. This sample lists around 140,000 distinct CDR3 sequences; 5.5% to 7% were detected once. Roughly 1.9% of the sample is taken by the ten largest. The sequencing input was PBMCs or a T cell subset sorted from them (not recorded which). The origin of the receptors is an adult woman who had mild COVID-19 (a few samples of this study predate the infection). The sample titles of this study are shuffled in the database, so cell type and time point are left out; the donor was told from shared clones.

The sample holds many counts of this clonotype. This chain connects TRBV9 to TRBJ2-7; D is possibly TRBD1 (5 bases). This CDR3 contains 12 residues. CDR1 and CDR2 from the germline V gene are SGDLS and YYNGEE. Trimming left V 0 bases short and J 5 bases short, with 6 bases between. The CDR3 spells CASSVEGDEQYF. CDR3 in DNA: TGTGCCAGCAGCGTAGAAGGGGACGAGCAGTACTTC.

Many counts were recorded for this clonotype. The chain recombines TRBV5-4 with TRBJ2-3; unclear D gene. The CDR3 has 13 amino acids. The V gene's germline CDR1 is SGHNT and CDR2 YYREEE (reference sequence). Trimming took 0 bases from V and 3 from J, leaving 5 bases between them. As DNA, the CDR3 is TGTGCCAGCAGCTTGGATCCGACAGATACGCAGTATTTT. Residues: CASSLDPTDTQYF.

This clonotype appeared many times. CDR3 DNA: TGTGCCAGCAGCGTCCCAGGGGGCGGTCGAACCGGGGAGCTGTTTTTT. Amino acid sequence: CASSVPGGGRTGELFF. The chain couples TRBV9 to TRBJ2-2; 8 positions agree with TRBD1. The CDR3 spans 16 residues. The junction had 8 bases not matched to a gene; V was cut back by 2 bases and J by 5 bases. Germline CDR1 reads SGDLS; CDR2 reads YYNGEE.

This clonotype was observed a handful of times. CDR3 residues: CAWSLYPTGGRTEAFF. CDR3 DNA sequence: TGTGCCTGGAGCCTCTACCCGACAGGGGGACGGACTGAAGCTTTCTTT. V is TRBV30 and J is TRBJ1-1, with 9 bases that match TRBD1. The CDR3 runs 16 residues. Germline CDR1 is GTSNPN and CDR2 is SVGIG (reference sequence). V was pared by 3 bases and J by 5 bases, with 13 bases of the junction left unmatched.

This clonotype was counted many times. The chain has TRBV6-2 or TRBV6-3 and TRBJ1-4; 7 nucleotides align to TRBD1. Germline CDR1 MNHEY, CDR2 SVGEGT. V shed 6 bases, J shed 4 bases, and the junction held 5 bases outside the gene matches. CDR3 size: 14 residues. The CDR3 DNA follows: TGTGCCAGCAGCTTCGGACAGGTTAATGAAAAACTGTTTTTT. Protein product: CASSFGQVNEKLFF.

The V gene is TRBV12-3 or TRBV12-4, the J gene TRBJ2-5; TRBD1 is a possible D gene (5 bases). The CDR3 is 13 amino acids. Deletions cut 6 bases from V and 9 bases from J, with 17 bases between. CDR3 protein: CASRSPDNLAQYF. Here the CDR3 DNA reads TGTGCCAGCAGGTCCCCGGACAACCTGGCCCAGTACTTC.

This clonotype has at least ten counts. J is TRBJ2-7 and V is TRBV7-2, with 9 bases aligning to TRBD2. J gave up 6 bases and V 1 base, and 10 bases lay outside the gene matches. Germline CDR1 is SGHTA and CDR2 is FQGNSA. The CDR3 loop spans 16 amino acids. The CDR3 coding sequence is TGTGCCAGCAGCTTAGATGCCGTAGCGGGAGTGGGCGAGCAGTACTTC. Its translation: CASSLDAVAGVGEQYF. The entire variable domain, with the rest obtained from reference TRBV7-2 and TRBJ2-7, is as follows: GAGVSQSPSNKVTEKGKDVELRCDPISGHTALYWYRQSLGQGLEFLIYFQGNSAPDKSGLPSDRFSAERTGGSVSTLTIQRTQQEDSAVYLCASSLDAVAGVGEQYFGPGTRLTVT.

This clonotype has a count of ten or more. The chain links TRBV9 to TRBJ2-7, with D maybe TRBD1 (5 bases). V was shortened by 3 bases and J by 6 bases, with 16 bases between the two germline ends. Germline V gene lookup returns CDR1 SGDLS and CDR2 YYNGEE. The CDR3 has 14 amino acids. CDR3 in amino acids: CASSETVSVSEQYF. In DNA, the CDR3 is TGTGCCAGCAGCGAGACAGTATCCGTCAGCGAGCAGTACTTC.

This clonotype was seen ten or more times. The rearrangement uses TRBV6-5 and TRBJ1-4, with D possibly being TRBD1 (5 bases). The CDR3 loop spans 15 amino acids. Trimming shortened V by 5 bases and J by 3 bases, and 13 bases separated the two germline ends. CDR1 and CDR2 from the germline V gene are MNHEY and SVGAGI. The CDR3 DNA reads TGTGCCAGCAGTACCTTGGGGGGATCTAATGAAAAACTGTTTTTT. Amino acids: CASSTLGGSNEKLFF.

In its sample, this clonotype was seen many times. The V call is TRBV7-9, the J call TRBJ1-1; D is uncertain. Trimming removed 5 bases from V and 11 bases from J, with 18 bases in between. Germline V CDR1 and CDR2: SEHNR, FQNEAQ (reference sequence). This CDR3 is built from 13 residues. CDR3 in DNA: TGTGCCAGCAGCCGACCGAGACCGATTTGGGCTTTCTTT. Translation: CASSRPRPIWAFF.

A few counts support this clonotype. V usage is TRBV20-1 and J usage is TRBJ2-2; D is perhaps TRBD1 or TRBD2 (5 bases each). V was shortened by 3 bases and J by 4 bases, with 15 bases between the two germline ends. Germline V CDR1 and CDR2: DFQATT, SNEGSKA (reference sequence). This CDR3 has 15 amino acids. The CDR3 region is CSARTADDPTGELFF. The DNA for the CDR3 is TGCAGTGCTAGGACAGCGGACGACCCCACCGGGGAGCTGTTTTTT.

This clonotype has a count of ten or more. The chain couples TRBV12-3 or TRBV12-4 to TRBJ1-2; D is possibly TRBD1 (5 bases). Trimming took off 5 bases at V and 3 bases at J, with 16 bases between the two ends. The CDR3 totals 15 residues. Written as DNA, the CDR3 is TGTGCCAGCAGTCCCATCAGGGCGGAGTACTATGGCTACACCTTC. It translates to CASSPIRAEYYGYTF.

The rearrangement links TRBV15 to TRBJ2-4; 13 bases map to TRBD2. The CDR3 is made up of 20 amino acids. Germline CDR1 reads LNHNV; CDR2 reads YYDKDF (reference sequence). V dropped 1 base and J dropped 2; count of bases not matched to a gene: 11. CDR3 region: CATSRALTSGRILTKNIQYF. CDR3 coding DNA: TGTGCCACCAGCAGAGCTTTGACTAGCGGGAGGATACTAACCAAAAACATTCAGTACTTC.

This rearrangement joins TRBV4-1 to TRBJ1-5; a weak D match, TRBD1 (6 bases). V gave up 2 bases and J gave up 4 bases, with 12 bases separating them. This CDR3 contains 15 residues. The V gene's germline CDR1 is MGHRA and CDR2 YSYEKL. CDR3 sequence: CASSQQTGANQPQHF. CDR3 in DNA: TGCGCCAGCAGCCAACAGACAGGAGCGAATCAGCCCCAGCATTTT.

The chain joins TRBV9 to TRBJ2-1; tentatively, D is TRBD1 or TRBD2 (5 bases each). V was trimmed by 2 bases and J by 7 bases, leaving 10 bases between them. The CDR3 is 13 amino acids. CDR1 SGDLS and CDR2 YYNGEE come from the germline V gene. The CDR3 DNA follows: TGTGCCAGCAGCGTGGGGTGGGGGAATGAGCAGTTCTTC. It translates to CASSVGWGNEQFF.

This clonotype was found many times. The CDR3: CASSLSWRGSTDTQYF. Written as DNA, the CDR3 is TGTGCCAGCAGTTTATCGTGGCGGGGGAGCACAGATACGCAGTATTTT. The J gene is TRBJ2-3, the V gene TRBV27, with 7 bases that match TRBD2. This CDR3 region has 16 residues. V gave up 0 bases and J gave up 0 bases; unmatched junction bases: 3. Germline lookup yields CDR1 MNHEY and CDR2 SMNVEV (reference sequence).

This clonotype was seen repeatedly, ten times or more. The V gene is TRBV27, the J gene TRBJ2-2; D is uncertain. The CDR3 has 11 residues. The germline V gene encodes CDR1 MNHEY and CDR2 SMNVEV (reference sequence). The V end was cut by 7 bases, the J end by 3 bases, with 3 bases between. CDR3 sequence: CASTDTGELFF. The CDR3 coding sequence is TGTGCCAGCACCGACACCGGGGAGCTGTTTTTT.

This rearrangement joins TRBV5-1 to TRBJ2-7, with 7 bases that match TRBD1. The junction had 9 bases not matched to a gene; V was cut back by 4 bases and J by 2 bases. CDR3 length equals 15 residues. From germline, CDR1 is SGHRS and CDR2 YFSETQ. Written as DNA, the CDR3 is TGCGCCAGCAGCCGGACCGGGACAGCGACCTACGAGCAGTACTTC. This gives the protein CASSRTGTATYEQYF.

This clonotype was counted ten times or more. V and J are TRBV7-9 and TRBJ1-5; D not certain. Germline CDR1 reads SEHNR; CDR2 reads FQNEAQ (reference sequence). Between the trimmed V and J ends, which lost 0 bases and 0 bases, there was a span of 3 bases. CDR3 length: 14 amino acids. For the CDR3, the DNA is TGTGCCAGCAGCTTAGCGGCTAGCAATCAGCCCCAGCATTTT. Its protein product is CASSLAASNQPQHF.

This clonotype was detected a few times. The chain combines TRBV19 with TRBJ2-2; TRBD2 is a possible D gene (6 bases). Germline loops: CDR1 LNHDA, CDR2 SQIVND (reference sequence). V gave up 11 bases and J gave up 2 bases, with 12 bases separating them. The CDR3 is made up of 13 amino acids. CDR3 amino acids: CAGQTSNTGELFF. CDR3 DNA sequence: TGTGCCGGCCAGACTAGTAACACCGGGGAGCTGTTTTTT. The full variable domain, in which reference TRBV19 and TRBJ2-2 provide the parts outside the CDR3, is DGGITQSPKYLFRKEGQNVTLSCEQNLNHDAMYWYRQDPGQGLRLIYYSQIVNDFQKGDIAEGYSVSREKKESFPLTVTSAQKNPTAFYLCAGQTSNTGELFFGEGSRLTVL.

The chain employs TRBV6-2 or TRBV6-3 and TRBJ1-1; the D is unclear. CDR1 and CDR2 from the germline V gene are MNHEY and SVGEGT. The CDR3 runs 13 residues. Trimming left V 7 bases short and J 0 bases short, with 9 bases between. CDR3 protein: CASTEPLNTEAFF. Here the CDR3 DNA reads TGTGCCAGCACCGAGCCACTGAACACTGAAGCTTTCTTT.

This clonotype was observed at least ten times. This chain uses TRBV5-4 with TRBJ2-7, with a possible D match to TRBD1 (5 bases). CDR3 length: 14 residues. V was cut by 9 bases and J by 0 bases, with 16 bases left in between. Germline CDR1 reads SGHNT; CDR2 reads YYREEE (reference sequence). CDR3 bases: TGTGCCACCTCCCTAGGGGTTAGCTCCTACGAGCAGTACTTC. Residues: CATSLGVSSYEQYF.

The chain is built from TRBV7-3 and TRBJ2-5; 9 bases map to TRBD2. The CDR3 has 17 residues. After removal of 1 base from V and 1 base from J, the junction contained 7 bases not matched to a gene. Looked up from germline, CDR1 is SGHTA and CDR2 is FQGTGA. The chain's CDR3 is CASSLRPPTSGQETQYF. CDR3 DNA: TGTGCCAGCAGCTTAAGACCCCCGACTAGCGGCCAAGAGACCCAGTACTTC.

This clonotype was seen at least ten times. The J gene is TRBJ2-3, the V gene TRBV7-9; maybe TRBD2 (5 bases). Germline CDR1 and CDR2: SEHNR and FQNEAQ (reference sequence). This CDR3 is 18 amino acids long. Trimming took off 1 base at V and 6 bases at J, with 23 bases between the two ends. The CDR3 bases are TGTGCCAGCAGCTTAGGAAGTTTGTGGACTGATTGGAGTGATACGCAGTATTTT. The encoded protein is CASSLGSLWTDWSDTQYF. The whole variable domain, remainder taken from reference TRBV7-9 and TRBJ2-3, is DTGVSQNPRHKITKRGQNVTFRCDPISEHNRLYWYRQTLGQGPEFLTYFQNEAQLEKSRLLSDRFSAERPKGSFSTLEIQRTEQGDSAMYLCASSLGSLWTDWSDTQYFGPGTRLTVL.

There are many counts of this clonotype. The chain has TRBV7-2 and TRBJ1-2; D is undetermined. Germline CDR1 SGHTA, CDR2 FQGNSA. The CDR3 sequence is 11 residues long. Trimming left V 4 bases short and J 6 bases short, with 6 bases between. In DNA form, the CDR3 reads TGTGCCAGCAGCTACACACATGGCTACACCTTC. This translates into CASSYTHGYTF.

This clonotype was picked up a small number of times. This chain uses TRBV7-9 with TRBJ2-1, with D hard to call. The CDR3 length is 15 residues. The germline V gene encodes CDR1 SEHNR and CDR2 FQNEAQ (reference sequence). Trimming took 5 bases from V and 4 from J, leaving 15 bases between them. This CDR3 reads CASSHPSAFYNEQFF. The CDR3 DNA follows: TGTGCCAGCAGCCACCCGTCAGCTTTTTACAATGAGCAGTTCTTC.

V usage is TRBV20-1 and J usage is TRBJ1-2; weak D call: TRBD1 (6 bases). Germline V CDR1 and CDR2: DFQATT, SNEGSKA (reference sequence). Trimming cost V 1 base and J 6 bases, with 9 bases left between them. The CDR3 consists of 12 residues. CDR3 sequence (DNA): TGCAGTGCTAGAGTTGGGGGCCATGGCTACACCTTC. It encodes CSARVGGHGYTF.

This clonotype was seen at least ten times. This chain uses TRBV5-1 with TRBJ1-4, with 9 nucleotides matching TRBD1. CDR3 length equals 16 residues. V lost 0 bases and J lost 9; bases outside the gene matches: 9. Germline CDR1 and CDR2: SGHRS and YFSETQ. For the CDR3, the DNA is TGCGCCAGCAGCTTGGCCCAGGACGGGACAGGGCAAAAACTGTTTTTT. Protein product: CASSLAQDGTGQKLFF.

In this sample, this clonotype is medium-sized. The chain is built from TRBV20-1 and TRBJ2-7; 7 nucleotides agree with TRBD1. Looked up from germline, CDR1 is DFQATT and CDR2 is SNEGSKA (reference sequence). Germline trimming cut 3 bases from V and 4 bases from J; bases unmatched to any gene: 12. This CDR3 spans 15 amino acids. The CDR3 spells CSARDHRGPGYEQYF. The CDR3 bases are TGCAGTGCTAGGGACCACAGGGGTCCGGGGTACGAGCAGTACTTC.

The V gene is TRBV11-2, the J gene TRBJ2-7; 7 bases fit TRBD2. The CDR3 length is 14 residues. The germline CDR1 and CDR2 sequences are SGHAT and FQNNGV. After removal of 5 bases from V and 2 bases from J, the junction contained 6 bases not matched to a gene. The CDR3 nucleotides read TGTGCCAGCAGCAGCGGGGCGCCCACCTACGAGCAGTACTTC. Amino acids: CASSSGAPTYEQYF.

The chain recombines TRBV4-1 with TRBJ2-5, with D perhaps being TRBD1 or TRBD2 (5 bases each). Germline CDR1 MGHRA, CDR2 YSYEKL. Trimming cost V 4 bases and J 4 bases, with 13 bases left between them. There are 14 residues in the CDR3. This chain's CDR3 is CASSLYGAGETQYF. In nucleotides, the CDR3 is TGCGCCAGCAGCCTCTACGGGGCTGGAGAGACCCAGTACTTC.